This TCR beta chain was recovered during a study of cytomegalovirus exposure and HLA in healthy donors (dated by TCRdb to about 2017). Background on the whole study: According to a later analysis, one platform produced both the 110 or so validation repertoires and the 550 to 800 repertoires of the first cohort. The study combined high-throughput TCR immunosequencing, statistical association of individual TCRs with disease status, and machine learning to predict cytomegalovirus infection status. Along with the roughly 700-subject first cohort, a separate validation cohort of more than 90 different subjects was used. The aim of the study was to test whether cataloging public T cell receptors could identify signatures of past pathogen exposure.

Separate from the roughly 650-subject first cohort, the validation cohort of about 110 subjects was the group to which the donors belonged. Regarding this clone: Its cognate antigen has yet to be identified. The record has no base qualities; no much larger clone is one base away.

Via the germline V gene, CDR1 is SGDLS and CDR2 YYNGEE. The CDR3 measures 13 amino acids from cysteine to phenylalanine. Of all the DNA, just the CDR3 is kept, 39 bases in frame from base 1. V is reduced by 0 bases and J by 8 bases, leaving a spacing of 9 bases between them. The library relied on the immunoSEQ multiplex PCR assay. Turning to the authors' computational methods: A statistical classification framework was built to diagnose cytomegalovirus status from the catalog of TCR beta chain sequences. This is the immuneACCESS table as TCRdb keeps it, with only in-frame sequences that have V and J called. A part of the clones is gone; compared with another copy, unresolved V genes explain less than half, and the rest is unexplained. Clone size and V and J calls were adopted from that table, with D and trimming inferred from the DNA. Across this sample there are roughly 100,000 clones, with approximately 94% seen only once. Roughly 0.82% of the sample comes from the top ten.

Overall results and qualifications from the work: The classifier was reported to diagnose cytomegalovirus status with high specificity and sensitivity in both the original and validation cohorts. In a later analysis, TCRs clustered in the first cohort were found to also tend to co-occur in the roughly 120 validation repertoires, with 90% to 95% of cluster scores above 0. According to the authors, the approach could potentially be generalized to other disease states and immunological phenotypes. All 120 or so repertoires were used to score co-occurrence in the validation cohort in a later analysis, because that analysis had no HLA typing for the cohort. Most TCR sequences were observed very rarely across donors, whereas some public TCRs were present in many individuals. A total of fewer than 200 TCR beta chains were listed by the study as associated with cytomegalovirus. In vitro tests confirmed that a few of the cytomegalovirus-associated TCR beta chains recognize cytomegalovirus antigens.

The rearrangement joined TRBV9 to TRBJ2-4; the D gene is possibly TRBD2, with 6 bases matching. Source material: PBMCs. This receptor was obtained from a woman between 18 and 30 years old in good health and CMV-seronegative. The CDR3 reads CASSVEGEDIQYF. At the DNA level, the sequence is TGTGCCAGCAGCGTAGAAGGGGAGGACATTCAGTACTTC.